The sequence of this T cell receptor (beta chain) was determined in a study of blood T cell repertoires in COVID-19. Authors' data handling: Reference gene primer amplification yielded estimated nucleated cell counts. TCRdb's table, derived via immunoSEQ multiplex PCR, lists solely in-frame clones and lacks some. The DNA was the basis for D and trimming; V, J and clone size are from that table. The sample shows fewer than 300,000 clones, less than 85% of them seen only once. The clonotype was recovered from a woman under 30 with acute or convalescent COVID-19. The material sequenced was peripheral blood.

CDR3 loop: CASSQGVDISGYTF. In DNA, the CDR3 is TGTGCCAGCAGCCAAGGGGTGGACATTTCCGGCTACACCTTC. This chain joins TRBV16 and TRBJ1-2; TRBD1 is a possible D gene (5 bases). Germline-derived CDR1 and CDR2 are KGHSY and FQNENV. V lost 2 bases and J lost 8, with 15 bases in between. The CDR3 sequence is 14 residues long.